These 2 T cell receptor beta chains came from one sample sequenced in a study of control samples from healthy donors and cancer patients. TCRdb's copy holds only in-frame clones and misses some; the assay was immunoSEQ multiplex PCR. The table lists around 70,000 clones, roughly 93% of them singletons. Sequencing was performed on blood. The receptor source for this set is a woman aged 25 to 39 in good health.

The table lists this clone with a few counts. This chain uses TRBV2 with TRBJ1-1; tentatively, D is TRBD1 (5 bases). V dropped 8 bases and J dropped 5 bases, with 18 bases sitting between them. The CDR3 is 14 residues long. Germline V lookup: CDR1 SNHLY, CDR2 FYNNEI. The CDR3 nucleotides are TGTGCCAGCGGGCTCGGGGCCGTGGGAACTGAAGCTTTCTTT. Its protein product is CASGLGAVGTEAFF.

The CDR3 sequence is CASRPTGGMNTGELFF. The CDR3 region has the DNA TGTGCCAGCAGACCTACAGGGGGTATGAACACCGGGGAGCTGTTTTTT. The chain uses TRBV5-5 and TRBJ2-2, with TRBD1 identical over 8 bases. Germline-derived CDR1 and CDR2 are SGHKS and YYEKEE (reference sequence). The CDR3 has 16 residues. Trimming cost V 5 bases and J 1 base; bases outside gene matches: 7.